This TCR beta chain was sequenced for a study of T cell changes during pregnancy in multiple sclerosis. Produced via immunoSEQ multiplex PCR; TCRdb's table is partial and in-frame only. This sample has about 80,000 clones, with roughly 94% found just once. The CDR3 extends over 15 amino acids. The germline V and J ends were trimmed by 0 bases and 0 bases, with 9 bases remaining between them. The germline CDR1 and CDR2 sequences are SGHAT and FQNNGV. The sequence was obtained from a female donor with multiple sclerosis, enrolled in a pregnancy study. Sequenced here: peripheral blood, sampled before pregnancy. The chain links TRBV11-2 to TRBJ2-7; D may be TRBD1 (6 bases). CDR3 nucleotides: TGTGCCAGCAGCTTAGATTGGGGGCGCTCCTACGAGCAGTACTTC. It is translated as CASSLDWGRSYEQYF.